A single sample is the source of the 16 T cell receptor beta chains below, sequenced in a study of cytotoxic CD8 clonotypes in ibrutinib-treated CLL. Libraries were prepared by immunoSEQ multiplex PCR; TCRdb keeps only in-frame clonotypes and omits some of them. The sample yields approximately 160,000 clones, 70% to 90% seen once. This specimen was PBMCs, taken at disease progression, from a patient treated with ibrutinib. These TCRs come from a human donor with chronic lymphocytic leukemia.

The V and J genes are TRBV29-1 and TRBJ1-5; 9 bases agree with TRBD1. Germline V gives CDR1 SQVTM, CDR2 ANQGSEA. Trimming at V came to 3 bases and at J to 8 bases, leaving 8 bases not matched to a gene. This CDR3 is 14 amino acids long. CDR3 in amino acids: CSVETGQGLEPQHF. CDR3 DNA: TGCAGCGTTGAGACTGGACAGGGGCTTGAGCCCCAGCATTTT.

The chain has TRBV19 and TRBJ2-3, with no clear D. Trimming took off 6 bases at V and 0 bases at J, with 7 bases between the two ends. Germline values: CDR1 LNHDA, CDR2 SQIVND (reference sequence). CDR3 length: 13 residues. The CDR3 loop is CASRSLSTDTQYF. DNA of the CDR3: TGTGCCAGTAGAAGTCTTAGCACAGATACGCAGTATTTT.

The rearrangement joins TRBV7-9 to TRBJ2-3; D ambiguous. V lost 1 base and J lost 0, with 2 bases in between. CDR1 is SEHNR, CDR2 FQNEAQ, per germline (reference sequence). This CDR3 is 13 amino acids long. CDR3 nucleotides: TGTGCCAGCAGCTTAGTTAGCACAGATACGCAGTATTTT. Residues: CASSLVSTDTQYF.

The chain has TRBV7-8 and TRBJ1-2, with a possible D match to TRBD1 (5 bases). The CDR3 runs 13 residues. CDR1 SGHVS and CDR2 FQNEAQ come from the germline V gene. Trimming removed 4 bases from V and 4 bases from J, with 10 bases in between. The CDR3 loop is CASSSRGFYGYTF. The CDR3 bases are TGTGCCAGCAGCTCACGGGGGTTCTATGGCTACACCTTC.

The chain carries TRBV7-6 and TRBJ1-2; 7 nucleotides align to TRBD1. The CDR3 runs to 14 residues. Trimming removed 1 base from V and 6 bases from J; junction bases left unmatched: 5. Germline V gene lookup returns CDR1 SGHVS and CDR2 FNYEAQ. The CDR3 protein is CASSLDTGQDGYTF. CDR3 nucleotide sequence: TGTGCCAGCAGCTTAGATACCGGACAGGATGGCTACACCTTC.

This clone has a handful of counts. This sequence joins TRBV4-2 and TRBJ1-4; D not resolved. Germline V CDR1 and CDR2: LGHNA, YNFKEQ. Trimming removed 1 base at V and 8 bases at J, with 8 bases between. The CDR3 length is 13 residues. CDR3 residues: CASSQVPGEKLFF. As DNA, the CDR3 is TGTGCCAGCAGCCAAGTTCCGGGGGAAAAACTGTTTTTT.

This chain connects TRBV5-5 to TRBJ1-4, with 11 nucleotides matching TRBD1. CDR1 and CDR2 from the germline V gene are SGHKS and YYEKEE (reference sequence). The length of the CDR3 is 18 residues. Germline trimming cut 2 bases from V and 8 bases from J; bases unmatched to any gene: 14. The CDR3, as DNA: TGTGCCAGCAGCTTCGGCCTAGGGGACAGGGGGTCATGGGAAAAACTGTTTTTT. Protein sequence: CASSFGLGDRGSWEKLFF.

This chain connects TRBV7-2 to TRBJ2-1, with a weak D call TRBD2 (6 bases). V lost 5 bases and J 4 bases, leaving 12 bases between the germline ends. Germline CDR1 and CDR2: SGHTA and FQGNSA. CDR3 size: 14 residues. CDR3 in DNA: TGTGCCAGCAGCCAGCGGCTAGCGTACAATGAGCAGTTCTTC. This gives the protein CASSQRLAYNEQFF.

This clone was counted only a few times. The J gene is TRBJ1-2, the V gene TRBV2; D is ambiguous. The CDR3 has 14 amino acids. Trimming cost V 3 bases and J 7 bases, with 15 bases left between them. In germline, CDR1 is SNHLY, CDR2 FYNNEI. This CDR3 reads CASSDGQRLGGYTF. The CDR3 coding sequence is TGTGCCAGCAGTGACGGCCAGAGGTTGGGTGGCTACACCTTC.

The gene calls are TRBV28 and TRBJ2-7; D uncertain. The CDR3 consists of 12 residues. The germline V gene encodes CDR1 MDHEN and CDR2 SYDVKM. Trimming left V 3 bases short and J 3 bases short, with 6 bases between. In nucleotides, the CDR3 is TGTGCCAGCAGTTTTGCGGACTACGAGCAGTACTTC. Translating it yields CASSFADYEQYF.

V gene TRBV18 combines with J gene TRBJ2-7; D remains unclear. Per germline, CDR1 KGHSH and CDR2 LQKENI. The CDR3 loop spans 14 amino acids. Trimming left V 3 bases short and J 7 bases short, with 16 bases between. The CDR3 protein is CASSPDPIASEQYF. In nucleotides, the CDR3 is TGTGCCAGCTCACCGGACCCGATTGCATCAGAGCAGTACTTC.

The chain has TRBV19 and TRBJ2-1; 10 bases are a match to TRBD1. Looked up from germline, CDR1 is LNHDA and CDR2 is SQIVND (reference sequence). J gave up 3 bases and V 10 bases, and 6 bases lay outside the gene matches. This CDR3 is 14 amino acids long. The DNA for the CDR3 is TGTGCCACAAGACAGGGGGCAATCTACAATGAGCAGTTCTTC. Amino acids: CATRQGAIYNEQFF.

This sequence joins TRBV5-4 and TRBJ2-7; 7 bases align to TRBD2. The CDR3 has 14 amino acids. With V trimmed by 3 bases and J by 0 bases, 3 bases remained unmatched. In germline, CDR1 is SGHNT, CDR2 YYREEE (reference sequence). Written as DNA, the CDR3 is TGTGCCAGCAGCTCAGCGGGGATCTCCTACGAGCAGTACTTC. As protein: CASSSAGISYEQYF. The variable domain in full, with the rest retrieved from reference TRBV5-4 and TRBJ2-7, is ETGVTQSPTHLIKTRGQQVTLRCSSQSGHNTVSWYQQALGQGPQFIFQYYREEENGRGNFPPRFSGLQFPNYSSELNVNALELDDSALYLCASSSAGISYEQYFGPGTRLTVT.

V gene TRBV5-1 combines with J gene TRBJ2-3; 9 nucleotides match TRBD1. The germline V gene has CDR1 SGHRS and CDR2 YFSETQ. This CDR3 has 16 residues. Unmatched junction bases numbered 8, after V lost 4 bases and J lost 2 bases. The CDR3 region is CASSLQGQGVTDTQYF. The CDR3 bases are TGCGCCAGCAGCCTTCAGGGACAGGGAGTCACAGATACGCAGTATTTT.

This CDR3 is CASSLTIGDGYTF. For the CDR3, the DNA is TGTGCCAGTAGTTTGACCATCGGGGATGGCTACACCTTC. The gene calls are TRBV19 and TRBJ1-2; unclear D gene. Germline V gene sequence: CDR1 LNHDA, CDR2 SQIVND (reference sequence). The V end was cut by 5 bases, the J end by 6 bases, with 13 bases between. There are 13 residues in the CDR3.

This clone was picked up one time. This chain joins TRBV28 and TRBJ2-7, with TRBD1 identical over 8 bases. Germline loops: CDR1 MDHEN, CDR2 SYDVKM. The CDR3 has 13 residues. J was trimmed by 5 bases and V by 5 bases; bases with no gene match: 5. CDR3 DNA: TGTGCCAGCAGTGGGCAGGGGGCTCACGAGCAGTACTTC. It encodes CASSGQGAHEQYF.